These 22 T cell receptor beta chains originate from one sample sequenced in a study of blood T cell repertoires in COVID-19. This table comes from immunoSEQ multiplex PCR, and its TCRdb copy is limited to in-frame clones, with some not included. The repertoire consists of some 87,000 clones, with approximately 80% occurring once and the leading ten covering 24%. The specimen sequenced was peripheral blood. The source is a human donor in a cohort sampled during active COVID-19.

This rearrangement joins TRBV27 to TRBJ1-5; D might be TRBD1 (6 bases). The CDR3 is 17 amino acids. Per germline, CDR1 MNHEY and CDR2 SMNVEV (reference sequence). The V and J ends lost 4 bases and 1 base respectively, with 17 bases between them. CDR3 region: CASSSGTGIQSNQPQHF. The DNA of the CDR3 is TGTGCCAGCAGTTCGGGAACAGGGATTCAAAGCAATCAGCCCCAGCATTTT.

The chain carries TRBV28 and TRBJ1-2; 8 nucleotides line up with TRBD1. The CDR3 sequence is 13 residues long. Germline trimming cut 7 bases from V and 3 bases from J; bases unmatched to any gene: 4. The germline V gene encodes CDR1 MDHEN and CDR2 SYDVKM. The CDR3: CASTSGQDYGYTF. The CDR3 coding sequence is TGTGCCAGCACCTCGGGACAGGACTATGGCTACACCTTC.

This sequence joins TRBV5-1 and TRBJ1-6; no clear D. This CDR3 contains 13 residues. The V gene's germline CDR1 is SGHRS and CDR2 YFSETQ. V was pared by 0 bases and J by 7 bases, with 5 bases between. This CDR3 reads CASSLDGNSPLHF. CDR3 DNA: TGCGCCAGCAGCTTGGATGGCAATTCACCCCTCCACTTT.

Regarding this clone: At one boundary the junction diverges from the germline segment, which might be a read error. The chain has TRBV7-2 and TRBJ2-3, with TRBD2 matching over 9 bases. CDR1 SGHTA and CDR2 FQGNSA come from the germline V gene. The CDR3 runs 17 residues. The CDR3 nucleotides are TGTGCCAGCAGCTTAGCGGGGACTAGCACCAGCACAAATACGCAGTATTTT. Its translation is CASSLAGTSTSTNTQYF.

The CDR3 DNA reads as TGTGCCAGCAGTTGGACAAACTCCTACGAGCAGTACTTC. This encodes CASSWTNSYEQYF. V is TRBV28 and J is TRBJ2-7; D might be TRBD1 (5 bases). The germline CDR1 and CDR2 sequences are MDHEN and SYDVKM. The length of the CDR3 is 13 residues. Trimming removed 4 bases at V and 0 bases at J, with 7 bases between.

This rearrangement joins TRBV12-5 to TRBJ2-7, with TRBD1 matching 9 bases. Germline lookup yields CDR1 LGHNT and CDR2 FRNRAP. J lost 4 bases, V lost 3 bases, and 10 bases had no gene match. The CDR3 totals 16 residues. The CDR3 DNA sequence: TGTGCTAGTGGTTTATCCGGGACAGGGTTTCTGTACGAGCAGTACTTC. Its protein product is CASGLSGTGFLYEQYF.

CDR3: CASSSTDGRGYTF. The CDR3 DNA reads as TGTGCCAGCAGCTCGACCGATGGGCGCGGCTACACCTTC. This rearrangement joins TRBV13 to TRBJ1-2; no clear D. V lost 4 bases and J lost 8, with 14 bases in between. Germline CDR1 and CDR2: PRHDT and FYEKMQ (reference sequence). The CDR3 is 13 residues long.

The rearrangement joins TRBV11-2 to TRBJ2-5; the match to TRBD1 covers 8 bases. Germline assignment: CDR1 SGHAT and CDR2 FQNNGV. The ends lost 8 bases at V and 7 bases at J; junction bases unmatched: 12. The CDR3 has 14 amino acids. The CDR3 DNA is TGTGCCAGCGGACAGGGATATATGGGGGGGACCCAGTACTTC. Its protein is CASGQGYMGGTQYF.

The V and J genes are TRBV19 and TRBJ2-1, with 8 positions matching TRBD2. The CDR3 spans 14 residues. With 8 bases clipped from V and 4 bases from J, the junction kept 7 bases outside the gene matches. Germline V gene sequence: CDR1 LNHDA, CDR2 SQIVND (reference sequence). CDR3 protein: CASRSGRSYNEQFF. The CDR3 DNA reads TGTGCCAGTCGGAGCGGGAGATCTTACAATGAGCAGTTCTTC.

The chain links TRBV9 to TRBJ2-7, with 8 positions matching TRBD2. With V trimmed by 0 bases and J by 2 bases, 7 bases remained unmatched. The germline V gene has CDR1 SGDLS and CDR2 YYNGEE. CDR3 length: 16 amino acids. The CDR3 region is CASSVGVRGVTYEQYF. Here the CDR3 DNA reads TGTGCCAGCAGCGTAGGCGTGCGGGGGGTCACCTACGAGCAGTACTTC.

The chain recombines TRBV10-2 with TRBJ1-4; 7 positions agree with TRBD1. This CDR3 contains 16 residues. Germline values: CDR1 WSHSY, CDR2 SAAADI. V dropped 8 bases and J dropped 6; count of bases not matched to a gene: 15. The CDR3 loop is CASSRGPGTADEKLFF. The DNA for the CDR3 is TGCGCCAGCTCCCGGGGGCCCGGGACAGCTGATGAAAAACTGTTTTTT.

The rearrangement uses TRBV18 and TRBJ2-2, with D possibly being TRBD2 (5 bases). The CDR3 loop spans 15 amino acids. V was shortened by 3 bases and J by 0 bases, with 8 bases between the two germline ends. The germline V gene encodes CDR1 KGHSH and CDR2 LQKENI. CDR3 coding DNA: TGTGCCAGCTCACCTCCGGGGTCGAACACCGGGGAGCTGTTTTTT. Its translation: CASSPPGSNTGELFF.

V usage is TRBV21-1 and J usage is TRBJ2-1; the tabulated D call, TRBD1, remains unverified against the DNA. TRBV21-1 is a recognized pseudogene. The CDR3 spans 14 residues. The CDR3 sequence: CASSNSDRDNEQFF. CDR3 bases: TGTGCCAGCAGCAATTCGGACAGGGACAATGAGCAGTTCTTC.

The CDR3: CASSPLVTTSSYNEQFF. The CDR3 DNA follows: TGTGCCAGCTCACCACTTGTTACCACGAGCTCCTACAATGAGCAGTTCTTC. The rearrangement links TRBV18 to TRBJ2-1, with unresolved D. CDR1 and CDR2 from the germline V gene are KGHSH and LQKENI. The CDR3 is 17 amino acids. Trimming stripped 1 base from V and 0 bases from J, with 13 bases between.

The chain recombines TRBV9 with TRBJ1-1; 8 positions match TRBD1. The CDR3 contains 14 residues. The ends lost 4 bases at V and 6 bases at J; junction bases unmatched: 8. Germline CDR1 is SGDLS and CDR2 is YYNGEE. CDR3 DNA: TGTGCCAGCAGCACTACAGGGGGTCAGGCTGAAGCTTTCTTT. Protein product: CASSTTGGQAEAFF.

The V and J genes are TRBV6-6 and TRBJ1-4; 9 nucleotides align to TRBD1. This CDR3 contains 18 residues. Germline V gene sequence: CDR1 MNHNY, CDR2 SVGAGI (reference sequence). Germline trimming cut 5 bases from V and 4 bases from J; bases unmatched to any gene: 14. The CDR3 here is CASSPGQGVPGVNEKLFF. CDR3 bases: TGTGCCAGCAGTCCGGGACAGGGTGTGCCGGGCGTTAATGAAAAACTGTTTTTT.

V usage is TRBV7-2 and J usage is TRBJ2-7; TRBD2 agrees at 7 bases. CDR1 and CDR2 from the germline V gene are SGHTA and FQGNSA. This CDR3 region has 14 residues. V lost 5 bases to trimming and J lost 3 bases; unmatched junction nucleotides: 7. The CDR3 sequence is CASSRTGTNYEQYF. As DNA, the CDR3 is TGTGCCAGCAGCCGGACCGGGACTAACTACGAGCAGTACTTC.

The chain employs TRBV5-1 and TRBJ2-2; weak D call: TRBD2 (5 bases). V was clipped by 6 bases and J by 2 bases, with 17 bases between them. This CDR3 is built from 16 residues. The germline CDR1 and CDR2 sequences are SGHRS and YFSETQ. The CDR3 nucleotides are TGCGCCAGCATCGACTTCCCAGCGGCTAACACCGGGGAGCTGTTTTTT. Translated: CASIDFPAANTGELFF.

The CDR3 sequence is CASRETGTLYSNQPQHF. For the CDR3, the DNA is TGTGCCAGTAGGGAAACCGGGACACTATATAGCAATCAGCCCCAGCATTTT. The V and J genes are TRBV19 and TRBJ1-5; D is possibly TRBD1 (6 bases). The V gene lost 6 bases and the J gene lost 0 bases, with 18 bases spanning the gap. CDR3 size: 17 residues. Germline V gene data show CDR1 as LNHDA and CDR2 as SQIVND (reference sequence). Supplemented by reference TRBV19 and TRBJ1-5, the full variable domain reads DGGITQSPKYLFRKEGQNVTLSCEQNLNHDAMYWYRQDPGQGLRLIYYSQIVNDFQKGDIAEGYSVSREKKESFPLTVTSAQKNPTAFYLCASRETGTLYSNQPQHFGDGTRLSIL.

The chain carries TRBV5-1 and TRBJ2-7, with 8 positions matching TRBD2. The V and J ends lost 0 bases and 2 bases, in that order; junction bases with no gene match: 1. The germline CDR1 and CDR2 sequences are SGHRS and YFSETQ. CDR3 size: 14 residues. CDR3 DNA: TGCGCCAGCAGCTTGGCCGGGAGGGCCTACGAGCAGTACTTC. This encodes CASSLAGRAYEQYF.

The sample holds a few counts of this clone. The chain uses TRBV5-1 and TRBJ2-3, with 8 bases aligning to TRBD2. Germline CDR1 is SGHRS and CDR2 is YFSETQ. The CDR3 is 14 residues long. The V gene end was trimmed by 0 bases and the J gene end by 3 bases; junction bases not matched to a gene: 0. The CDR3 nucleotides read TGCGCCAGCAGCTTGGCTAGCGGGACAGATACGCAGTATTTT. Its translation is CASSLASGTDTQYF.

This chain uses TRBV11-2 with TRBJ1-6; D is ambiguous. The CDR3 is 14 amino acids. Trimming pared 2 bases from V and 7 bases from J, leaving 9 bases between. Germline V gene lookup returns CDR1 SGHAT and CDR2 FQNNGV. The CDR3 protein is CASSLQVENSPLHF. The CDR3 bases are TGTGCCAGCAGCTTACAGGTCGAGAATTCACCCCTCCACTTT.